The 29 T cell receptor beta chains given below trace back to one sample, sequenced in a study of cytomegalovirus exposure and HLA in healthy donors. Use of 60 Vbeta and 13 Jbeta primers characterized the PCR. Produced via immunoSEQ multiplex PCR; TCRdb's table is partial and in-frame only. The sample includes about 160,000 clones, approximately 75% of them seen just once. The material sequenced was PBMCs. These receptors originate from a man younger than 45 in good health and CMV-seropositive.

The genes are TRBV6-1 and TRBJ2-1; 10 bases line up with TRBD2. V trimming: 6 bases; J trimming: 9 bases; junction bases outside the gene matches: 11. CDR1 and CDR2 (germline): MNHNS, SASEGT. This CDR3 spans 15 amino acids. CDR3 sequence: CASSEWSGGAGEQFF. DNA of the CDR3: TGTGCCAGCAGCGAATGGAGCGGGGGGGCGGGTGAGCAGTTCTTC.

J is TRBJ1-1 and V is TRBV6-5; no firm D call. The CDR3 spans 14 residues. Germline V lookup: CDR1 MNHEY, CDR2 SVGAGI. The V gene lost 2 bases and the J gene lost 0 bases, with 7 bases spanning the gap. CDR3 sequence reads: CASSYRSMNTEAFF. The CDR3 DNA reads TGTGCCAGCAGTTACAGAAGCATGAACACTGAAGCTTTCTTT.

The genes are TRBV4-1 and TRBJ2-1; 7 bases match TRBD1. The CDR3 is made up of 14 amino acids. J gave up 0 bases and V 4 bases, and 0 bases lay outside the gene matches. Looked up from germline, CDR1 is MGHRA and CDR2 is YSYEKL. CDR3 nucleotide sequence: TGCGCCAGCAGCCGGGACAGCTCCTACAATGAGCAGTTCTTC. This gives the protein CASSRDSSYNEQFF.

The chain recombines TRBV4-1 with TRBJ2-7; maybe TRBD2 (5 bases). The CDR3 is made up of 14 amino acids. Trimming left V 1 base short and J 1 base short, with 8 bases between. Germline lookup yields CDR1 MGHRA and CDR2 YSYEKL. The CDR3 region has the DNA TGCGCCAGCAGCCAAGGAGGGATTTCCTACGAGCAGTACTTC. This translates into CASSQGGISYEQYF.

This clone has more than one count but fewer than ten. This chain links TRBV6-5 with TRBJ2-3, with D possibly TRBD2 on 7 matching bases. CDR3 size: 14 residues. The germline gives CDR1 MNHEY, CDR2 SVGAGI. V dropped 4 bases and J dropped 1 base, with 9 bases sitting between them. CDR3 in amino acids: CASSWGGRTDTQYF. In DNA form, the CDR3 reads TGTGCCAGCAGTTGGGGGGGCCGCACAGATACGCAGTATTTT.

On this clone: This same CDR3 is encoded by further DNA sequences in the sample. The rearrangement links TRBV7-2 to TRBJ2-1; no clear D gene. V shed 3 bases and J shed 4 bases, with 7 bases lying between them. This CDR3 spans 13 amino acids. Germline V CDR1 and CDR2: SGHTA, FQGNSA. In DNA, the CDR3 is TGTGCCAGCAGCTTCAACTCTTACAATGAGCAGTTCTTC. It yields the protein CASSFNSYNEQFF.

J is TRBJ2-3 and V is TRBV27; 7 bases are shared with TRBD2. The CDR3 is 15 residues long. CDR1 is MNHEY and CDR2 is SMNVEV in the germline V gene (reference sequence). After removal of 8 bases from V and 2 bases from J, the junction contained 10 bases not matched to a gene. CDR3: CASAQRGVDTDTQYF. The CDR3 bases are TGTGCCAGCGCCCAACGGGGGGTAGACACAGATACGCAGTATTTT.

The chain uses TRBV4-2 and TRBJ2-1, with 10 bases lining up with TRBD2. V shed 0 bases, J shed 6 bases, and the junction held 5 bases outside the gene matches. The germline V gene encodes CDR1 LGHNA and CDR2 YNFKEQ. The CDR3 consists of 16 residues. CDR3 sequence (DNA): TGTGCCAGCAGCCAAGAGGCTAGCGGGGGTAGCAATGAGCAGTTCTTC. Protein product: CASSQEASGGSNEQFF.

This clone was observed a few times. This chain uses TRBV5-6 with TRBJ1-3; no firm D call. Trimming cost V 4 bases and J 4 bases, with 9 bases left between them. Looked up from germline, CDR1 is SGHDT and CDR2 is YYEEEE. CDR3 size: 13 residues. For the CDR3, the DNA is TGTGCCAGCAGCGCGACACCAGGAAACACCATATATTTT. It yields the protein CASSATPGNTIYF.

The V gene is TRBV23-1, the J gene TRBJ2-7, with TRBD1 matching over 9 bases. TRBV23-1 is placed among ORFs of uncertain function. V lost 6 bases to trimming and J lost 3 bases; unmatched junction nucleotides: 9. The CDR3 runs 15 residues. In DNA form, the CDR3 reads TGCGCCAGCAGCCCAGGGACAGGGCTTATCTACGAGCAGTACTTC. It specifies CASSPGTGLIYEQYF.

For the CDR3, the DNA is TGTGCTAGTGGTTTGTCCCAGGGGGGGAACACTGAAGCTTTCTTT. The encoded protein is CASGLSQGGNTEAFF. The rearrangement uses TRBV12-5 and TRBJ1-1; 7 bases align to TRBD1. This CDR3 has 15 amino acids. Germline V gene sequence: CDR1 LGHNT, CDR2 FRNRAP. V shed 2 bases and J 1 base; nucleotides not matched to a gene: 4.

The chain has TRBV5-1 and TRBJ2-7; TRBD1 might be the D (6 bases). The CDR3 length is 13 residues. Trimming removed 4 bases at V and 5 bases at J, with 13 bases between. CDR1 and CDR2 (germline): SGHRS, YFSETQ. The CDR3 DNA reads as TGCGCCAGCAGCAACACCAGGACAGACGAGCAGTACTTC. Its translation: CASSNTRTDEQYF. Complete variable domain (other parts from reference TRBV5-1 and TRBJ2-7): KAGVTQTPRYLIKTRGQQVTLSCSPISGHRSVSWYQQTPGQGLQFLFEYFSETQRNKGNFPGRFSGRQFSNSRSEMNVSTLELGDSALYLCASSNTRTDEQYFGPGTRLTVT.

The CDR3: CASSLEGGEDTQYF. CDR3 DNA: TGCGCCAGCAGCTTGGAGGGGGGGGAAGATACGCAGTATTTT. This rearrangement joins TRBV5-1 to TRBJ2-3, with D possibly being TRBD2 (7 bases). Per germline, CDR1 SGHRS and CDR2 YFSETQ. V lost 0 bases to trimming and J lost 5 bases, with 10 bases between them. The CDR3 consists of 14 residues.

The chain employs TRBV7-2 and TRBJ1-6, with 8 bases matching TRBD1. Trimming cost V 3 bases and J 10 bases; bases outside gene matches: 8. CDR1 is SGHTA, CDR2 FQGNSA, per germline. The CDR3 contains 15 residues. The CDR3: CASSFSGGAESPLHF. CDR3 sequence (DNA): TGTGCCAGCAGCTTCTCAGGGGGCGCTGAATCACCCCTCCACTTT.

V usage is TRBV18 and J usage is TRBJ2-1; 11 nucleotides align to TRBD1. Germline CDR1 KGHSH, CDR2 LQKENI. CDR3 length: 15 amino acids. J lost 6 bases, V lost 3 bases, and 4 bases had no gene match. In DNA form, the CDR3 reads TGTGCCAGCTCACCCCGGGACAGGGGGTTCAATGAGCAGTTCTTC. Its protein product is CASSPRDRGFNEQFF.

The CDR3, as DNA: TGTGCCAGCAGCTTCCGGGACAGGGTTTTTGGCGAGCAGTACTTC. Protein product: CASSFRDRVFGEQYF. The chain couples TRBV7-9 to TRBJ2-7; 9 bases align to TRBD1. The CDR3 loop spans 15 amino acids. V lost 3 bases, J lost 6 bases, and 9 bases stayed unmatched. The germline V gene has CDR1 SEHNR and CDR2 FQNEAQ (reference sequence).

The chain carries TRBV4-1 and TRBJ1-4; D is unclear. Germline V gene sequence: CDR1 MGHRA, CDR2 YSYEKL. V was shortened by 2 bases and J by 7 bases, with 17 bases between the two germline ends. The length of the CDR3 is 16 residues. CDR3 sequence reads: CASSQLFFGTGEKLFF. The CDR3 nucleotides read TGCGCCAGCAGCCAACTTTTTTTCGGAACGGGTGAAAAACTGTTTTTT.

The chain is built from TRBV27 and TRBJ1-5, with D hard to call. V was trimmed by 3 bases and J by 9 bases, leaving 9 bases between them. The CDR3 spans 12 residues. Germline V gene lookup returns CDR1 MNHEY and CDR2 SMNVEV (reference sequence). This CDR3 reads CASSFLEGPQHF. For the CDR3, the DNA is TGTGCCAGCAGTTTCCTTGAGGGGCCCCAGCATTTT.

The rearrangement uses TRBV4-1 and TRBJ2-2, with TRBD1 identical over 7 bases. Germline-derived CDR1 and CDR2 are MGHRA and YSYEKL. The CDR3 length is 15 residues. Trimming cost V 5 bases and J 3 bases; bases outside gene matches: 6. The CDR3 sequence is CASSFRDSYTGELFF. The CDR3 DNA reads as TGCGCCAGCAGCTTCCGGGACAGTTACACCGGGGAGCTGTTTTTT.

The rearrangement joins TRBV4-1 to TRBJ2-7, with D unclear. V dropped 0 bases and J dropped 4 bases, with 16 bases sitting between them. In germline, CDR1 is MGHRA, CDR2 YSYEKL. This CDR3 has 16 residues. In DNA, the CDR3 is TGCGCCAGCAGCCAAGATCGGATGACAATTTTATACGAGCAGTACTTC. Translating it yields CASSQDRMTILYEQYF.

This rearrangement joins TRBV5-1 to TRBJ2-2; weak D call: TRBD1 (6 bases). In germline, CDR1 is SGHRS, CDR2 YFSETQ. CDR3 size: 16 residues. Trimming stripped 1 base from V and 8 bases from J, with 18 bases between. The CDR3 protein is CASSLFEVLGTGELFF. CDR3 DNA sequence: TGCGCCAGCAGCTTGTTCGAGGTTCTAGGGACAGGGGAGCTGTTTTTT.

This clone was detected only once. The CDR3 is CASSQEQGLGAFF. The CDR3 DNA reads as TGTGCCAGCAGCCAAGAGCAGGGACTTGGAGCTTTCTTT. J is TRBJ1-1 and V is TRBV14, with D perhaps matching TRBD1 (5 bases). Between the trimmed V and J ends, which lost 0 bases and 10 bases, there was a span of 12 bases. The CDR3 has 13 residues. CDR1 SGHDN and CDR2 FVKESK come from the germline V gene.

The chain links TRBV27 to TRBJ2-5; D remains ambiguous. CDR3 size: 14 residues. CDR1 is MNHEY and CDR2 is SMNVEV in the germline V gene (reference sequence). Deletions cut 2 bases from V and 7 bases from J, with 14 bases between. The CDR3: CASSLIAGSGTQYF. For the CDR3, the DNA is TGTGCCAGCAGTTTAATTGCCGGGTCGGGGACCCAGTACTTC.

This clone has only a few counts. The chain has TRBV7-9 and TRBJ2-7; a possible D gene is TRBD1 (6 bases). The CDR3 is made up of 14 amino acids. V was shortened by 4 bases and J by 2 bases, with 12 bases between the two germline ends. In germline, CDR1 is SEHNR, CDR2 FQNEAQ (reference sequence). The DNA for the CDR3 is TGTGCCAGCAGCTCTGCGACAGGCCCCTACGAGCAGTACTTC. Its translation: CASSSATGPYEQYF.

The chain recombines TRBV7-9 with TRBJ2-1; the D is unclear. Germline CDR1 SEHNR, CDR2 FQNEAQ (reference sequence). The V end lost 1 base, the J end lost 1 base, and 11 bases lay between the germline ends. The CDR3 is 16 residues long. The CDR3 sequence is CASSLGQQYSYNEQFF. The CDR3 DNA reads as TGTGCCAGCAGCTTAGGTCAACAGTATTCCTACAATGAGCAGTTCTTC.

The CDR3 sequence is CGLGRGLDQPQHF. DNA for the CDR3: TGTGGCCTGGGCAGGGGGTTGGATCAGCCCCAGCATTTT. The rearrangement links TRBV28 to TRBJ1-5; 7 bases align to TRBD1. The CDR3 has 13 residues. Germline loops: CDR1 MDHEN, CDR2 SYDVKM. Full variable domain (remainder filled in from reference TRBV28 and TRBJ1-5): DVKVTQSSRYLVKRTGEKVFLECVQDMDHENMFWYRQDPGLGLRLIYFSYDVKMKEKGDIPEGYSVSREKKERFSLILESASTNQTSMYLCGLGRGLDQPQHFGDGTRLSIL.

The V gene is TRBV2, the J gene TRBJ2-6; D not certain. This CDR3 contains 16 residues. V lost 1 base, J lost 2 bases, and 9 bases lay in between. The germline gives CDR1 SNHLY, CDR2 FYNNEI. The CDR3, as DNA: TGTGCCAGCAGTGAAGGTAGTCCCCCTGGGGCCAACGTCCTGACTTTC. Protein sequence: CASSEGSPPGANVLTF. The full variable domain, with the rest looked up from reference TRBV2 and TRBJ2-6, is EPEVTQTPSHQVTQMGQEVILRCVPISNHLYFYWYRQILGQKVEFLVSFYNNEISEKSEIFDDQFSVERPDGSNFTLKIRSTKLEDSAMYFCASSEGSPPGANVLTFGAGSRLTVL.

The gene calls are TRBV6-1 and TRBJ2-3; 10 nucleotides line up with TRBD1. This CDR3 spans 17 amino acids. Germline lookup yields CDR1 MNHNS and CDR2 SASEGT. V shed 0 bases and J 2 bases; nucleotides not matched to a gene: 5. The CDR3 spells CASSEAGTGALTDTQYF. The CDR3 nucleotides read TGTGCCAGCAGTGAAGCCGGGACAGGGGCCCTCACAGATACGCAGTATTTT.

This rearrangement joins TRBV27 to TRBJ2-2, with D unresolved. V was trimmed by 6 bases and J by 0 bases, leaving 5 bases between them. CDR1 and CDR2 (germline): MNHEY, SMNVEV (reference sequence). The CDR3 runs 13 residues. CDR3 in amino acids: CASRNTNTGELFF. The CDR3 coding sequence is TGTGCCAGCAGGAACACGAACACCGGGGAGCTGTTTTTT.